This entry lists 23 T cell receptor beta chains sequenced from one sample in a study of cytomegalovirus exposure and HLA in healthy donors. It was with 60 Vbeta and 13 Jbeta primers that the PCR ran. Clones were read by immunoSEQ multiplex PCR, and TCRdb kept only the in-frame ones, dropping some. The table includes tens of thousands of clones, less than 85% detected once. The sequenced sample consisted of PBMCs. The source is a young woman in good health and CMV-seronegative.

The chain uses TRBV7-9 and TRBJ2-5, with 7 bases identical to TRBD1. The V segment lost 2 bases and the J segment 5 bases; nucleotides outside the gene matches: 5. Germline loops: CDR1 SEHNR, CDR2 FQNEAQ (reference sequence). The CDR3 loop spans 14 amino acids. CDR3 nucleotide sequence: TGTGCCAGCAGCTTAAACAGGGGCCTGGAGACCCAGTACTTC. Its protein product is CASSLNRGLETQYF.

The rearrangement joins TRBV6-6 to TRBJ1-2; D perhaps matches TRBD1 (5 bases). V was cut by 10 bases and J by 4 bases, with 13 bases left in between. The CDR3 has 12 amino acids. Germline CDR1 MNHNY, CDR2 SVGAGI (reference sequence). The CDR3 spells CATRGDSYGYTF. CDR3 DNA: TGTGCCACCCGGGGGGACTCCTATGGCTACACCTTC.

This rearrangement joins TRBV6-4 to TRBJ2-1, with 7 bases that match TRBD2. Germline trimming cut 3 bases from V and 1 base from J; bases unmatched to any gene: 3. The CDR3 is 15 residues long. Looked up from germline, CDR1 is MRHNA and CDR2 is SNTAGT. CDR3 DNA: TGTGCCAGCAGTGAATCGGGAGGTTCCTACAATGAGCAGTTCTTC. This codes for CASSESGGSYNEQFF.

The chain recombines TRBV7-8 with TRBJ2-2; 9 nucleotides align to TRBD1. Germline V CDR1 and CDR2: SGHVS, FQNEAQ. The CDR3 loop spans 16 amino acids. V lost 8 bases and J lost 5; bases outside the gene matches: 12. The CDR3 sequence: CASPATNRGRTGELFF. The CDR3 DNA follows: TGTGCCAGCCCGGCTACAAACAGGGGGCGAACCGGGGAGCTGTTTTTT.

V is TRBV19 and J is TRBJ1-1; possible D gene TRBD1, 5 bases. Per germline, CDR1 LNHDA and CDR2 SQIVND (reference sequence). The CDR3 is made up of 12 amino acids. Trimming stripped 9 bases from V and 1 base from J, with 9 bases between. This CDR3 reads CASGHWNTEAFF. The CDR3 nucleotides read TGTGCCAGCGGACACTGGAACACTGAAGCTTTCTTT.

The chain recombines TRBV28 with TRBJ1-5; D is possibly TRBD1 (6 bases). Trimming took off 7 bases at V and 4 bases at J, with 14 bases between the two ends. Germline CDR1 MDHEN, CDR2 SYDVKM. This CDR3 has 14 residues. CDR3 coding DNA: TGTGCCAGCAATTATCTCAGGGGTAATCAGCCCCAGCATTTT. Residues: CASNYLRGNQPQHF.

V is TRBV7-7 and J is TRBJ2-5, with 13 bases that match TRBD2. This CDR3 is 17 amino acids long. Germline CDR1 SSHAT, CDR2 FNYEAQ (reference sequence). V was clipped by 1 base and J by 3 bases; unmatched bases: 5. CDR3 DNA sequence: TGTGCCAGCAGCTTAGGGGGAGGGACTAGCGGGAAAGAGACCCAGTACTTC. Protein product: CASSLGGGTSGKETQYF.

This chain connects TRBV19 to TRBJ1-5; no reliable D call. CDR1 is LNHDA and CDR2 is SQIVND in the germline V gene (reference sequence). Trimming removed 3 bases from V and 1 base from J, with 13 bases in between. The CDR3 covers 16 residues. This chain's CDR3 is CASSIVLVRSNQPQHF. For the CDR3, the DNA is TGTGCCAGTAGTATCGTCTTAGTCAGGAGCAATCAGCCCCAGCATTTT.

The rearrangement links TRBV11-2 to TRBJ2-1, with a tentative D call TRBD2 (6 bases). Between the trimmed V and J ends, which lost 4 bases and 0 bases, there was a span of 22 bases. CDR3 length: 19 residues. Germline V gives CDR1 SGHAT, CDR2 FQNNGV. The CDR3 is CASSYPPVAGQSSYNEQFF. The CDR3 DNA is TGTGCCAGCAGCTATCCCCCTGTGGCGGGGCAAAGCTCCTACAATGAGCAGTTCTTC.

This rearrangement joins TRBV5-1 to TRBJ2-2; D unclear. Germline CDR1 is SGHRS and CDR2 is YFSETQ. The CDR3 covers 15 residues. V was trimmed by 4 bases and J by 4 bases, leaving 14 bases between them. The CDR3 sequence: CASSRDTLGTGELFF. DNA for the CDR3: TGCGCCAGCAGCCGCGACACCCTCGGCACCGGGGAGCTGTTTTTT.

CDR3: CASSIGAVHEQFF. In DNA, the CDR3 is TGTGCCAGCAGCATTGGGGCAGTACATGAGCAGTTCTTC. This chain uses TRBV5-6 with TRBJ2-1; TRBD1 might be the D (5 bases). The CDR3 runs 13 residues. Germline V gene lookup returns CDR1 SGHDT and CDR2 YYEEEE. V was shortened by 4 bases and J by 8 bases, with 13 bases between the two germline ends.

The chain recombines TRBV5-1 with TRBJ2-5; D unclear. Trimming took off 2 bases at V and 4 bases at J, with 6 bases between the two ends. The germline V gene has CDR1 SGHRS and CDR2 YFSETQ. The CDR3 contains 12 residues. As DNA, the CDR3 is TGCGCCAGCAGCTTAACAAGAGAGACCCAGTACTTC. This gives the protein CASSLTRETQYF.

This sequence joins TRBV7-8 and TRBJ1-2, with 7 bases fitting TRBD1. The V and J ends lost 5 bases and 5 bases, in that order; junction bases with no gene match: 11. The CDR3 is 15 residues long. Germline values: CDR1 SGHVS, CDR2 FQNEAQ. The CDR3 loop is CASSPHLDRVYGYTF. CDR3 DNA sequence: TGTGCCAGCAGCCCCCACCTCGACAGGGTGTATGGCTACACCTTC.

This chain joins TRBV4-1 and TRBJ2-1, with 9 positions matching TRBD2. There are 19 residues in the CDR3. In germline, CDR1 is MGHRA, CDR2 YSYEKL. After removal of 3 bases from V and 3 bases from J, the junction contained 15 bases not matched to a gene. The CDR3 coding sequence is TGCGCCAGCAGCCACCTGGGACTAGCCTCAGCCTCCTTCTACAATGAGCAGTTCTTC. Translated, it gives CASSHLGLASASFYNEQFF.

The genes are TRBV5-6 and TRBJ2-1, with D possibly TRBD2 on 6 matching bases. The V and J ends lost 4 bases and 10 bases respectively, with 15 bases between them. The germline V gene has CDR1 SGHDT and CDR2 YYEEEE. This CDR3 spans 13 amino acids. The CDR3 region is CASSAGTQREQFF. The DNA for the CDR3 is TGTGCCAGCAGCGCGGGAACGCAACGCGAGCAGTTCTTC. The variable domain in full, completed from reference TRBV5-6 and TRBJ2-1, reads DAGVTQSPTHLIKTRGQQVTLRCSPKSGHDTVSWYQQALGQGPQFIFQYYEEEERQRGNFPDRFSGHQFPNYSSELNVNALLLGDSALYLCASSAGTQREQFFGPGTRLTVL.

The rearrangement joins TRBV9 to TRBJ1-1, with a tentative D call TRBD1 (5 bases). CDR1 SGDLS and CDR2 YYNGEE come from the germline V gene. Between the trimmed V and J ends, which lost 7 bases and 11 bases, there was a span of 15 bases. The CDR3 is 11 amino acids. As DNA, the CDR3 is TGTGCCAGCGGGAAGGAAGGGGCGGCTTTCTTT. This translates into CASGKEGAAFF.

The chain links TRBV7-8 to TRBJ1-1; tentative D call: TRBD1 (6 bases). V lost 5 bases, J lost 5 bases, and 9 bases lay in between. There are 12 residues in the CDR3. Per germline, CDR1 SGHVS and CDR2 FQNEAQ. CDR3 nucleotide sequence: TGTGCCAGCAGCCATGGACAGACTGAAGCTTTCTTT. As protein: CASSHGQTEAFF.

This chain uses TRBV4-2 with TRBJ2-7; 8 bases map to TRBD2. From germline, CDR1 is LGHNA and CDR2 YNFKEQ. The CDR3 contains 17 residues. The J segment lost 5 bases and the V segment lost 0 bases, leaving 12 bases of the junction unmatched. The CDR3 region has the DNA TGTGCCAGCAGCCAAGATTGGGCGGGAGGAATCTCGGACGAGCAGTACTTC. Protein sequence: CASSQDWAGGISDEQYF.

The chain couples TRBV15 to TRBJ1-1; perhaps TRBD1 as D (5 bases). Per germline, CDR1 LNHNV and CDR2 YYDKDF (reference sequence). Trimming stripped 0 bases from V and 5 bases from J, with 25 bases between. The CDR3 length is 19 residues. The CDR3 bases are TGTGCCACCAGCAGAGATCGAAGGGCAGGGAGGGTACTTGGGACTGAAGCTTTCTTT. This gives the protein CATSRDRRAGRVLGTEAFF.

By share, this clone counts as medium-sized. This sequence joins TRBV4-2 and TRBJ1-4; no clear D. Looked up from germline, CDR1 is LGHNA and CDR2 is YNFKEQ. The CDR3 loop spans 16 amino acids. V was shortened by 0 bases and J by 3 bases, with 11 bases between the two germline ends. The CDR3 reads CASSQDPGSPNEKLFF. In nucleotides, the CDR3 is TGTGCCAGCAGCCAAGATCCGGGAAGCCCTAATGAAAAACTGTTTTTT.

The chain uses TRBV9 and TRBJ1-1; 9 nucleotides line up with TRBD1. Per germline, CDR1 SGDLS and CDR2 YYNGEE. The CDR3 loop spans 14 amino acids. J gave up 4 bases and V 3 bases, and 4 bases lay outside the gene matches. CDR3 in DNA: TGTGCCAGCAGCGAAACAGGGGGCTCCACTGAAGCTTTCTTT. This gives the protein CASSETGGSTEAFF.

V usage is TRBV7-3 and J usage is TRBJ1-2, with 8 bases matching TRBD1. V shed 1 base, J shed 4 bases, and the junction held 5 bases outside the gene matches. Germline lookup yields CDR1 SGHTA and CDR2 FQGTGA. The CDR3 extends over 15 amino acids. Here the CDR3 reads CASSLRQGASYGYTF. The CDR3 nucleotides read TGTGCCAGCAGCTTAAGGCAGGGGGCCTCCTATGGCTACACCTTC.

The CDR3 DNA follows: TGTGCCAGCAGCTCCGGGACAGGGTGGGCGGGAAGAGAAAAACTGTTTTTT. Translation gives CASSSGTGWAGREKLFF. V is TRBV5-4 and J is TRBJ1-4; 9 bases are shared with TRBD1. The trim removed 3 bases at V and 8 bases at J, leaving 14 bases unmatched. The CDR3 is 17 residues long. Germline loops: CDR1 SGHNT, CDR2 YYREEE (reference sequence). The full variable domain, its missing parts supplied by reference TRBV5-4 and TRBJ1-4, is ETGVTQSPTHLIKTRGQQVTLRCSSQSGHNTVSWYQQALGQGPQFIFQYYREEENGRGNFPPRFSGLQFPNYSSELNVNALELDDSALYLCASSSGTGWAGREKLFFGSGTQLSVL.